Listed below are T cell receptor beta chains from one sample, sequenced in a study of shared clonotypes between healthy human individuals. Repertoires were generated with immunoSEQ multiplex PCR, while TCRdb's copy carries only in-frame clones and drops some. Among 2 million to 3 million clones listed, 80% to 95% were seen once. The sequencing sample was made of naive CD4+ T cells from PBMCs. The source of these receptors is a man aged 18 to 30 in good health. Some clones in this sample may be carry-over from other donors' samples. CDR3s include the opening cysteine and the closing phenylalanine or tryptophan. A D gene is named only where the DNA matches it firmly. Size values are once, few and many counts, or a class for expanded clones, and some rows have none.

d_call	j_call	v_call	clone_size	cdr3_nt	cdr3_aa
TRBD1	TRBJ2-7	TRBV2	-	TGTGCCAGCAGCCTCGACAGGGGTTACTCCTACGAGCAGTACTTC	CASSLDRGYSYEQYF
-	TRBJ1-2	TRBV28	once	TGTGCCAGCAGTTTCGGGGACATCGCTAACTATGGCTACACCTTC	CASSFGDIANYGYTF
-	TRBJ2-5	TRBV30	-	TGTGCCTGGAGTGTTGGGGTGTACCAAGAGACCCAGTACTTC	CAWSVGVYQETQYF
-	TRBJ1-2	TRBV28	-	TGTGCCAGCGGACGCTATGGCTACACCTTC	CASGRYGYTF
TRBD1	TRBJ2-2	TRBV7-2	-	TGTGCCAGCAGCCCCAGGACAGGGGGCACCGGGGAGCTGTTTTTT	CASSPRTGGTGELFF
-	TRBJ1-5	TRBV19	-	TGTGCCAGTAGTATAGTGGGGGATAGCAATCAGCCCCAGCATTTT	CASSIVGDSNQPQHF
-	TRBJ2-3	TRBV6-6	-	TGTGCCAGCAGAACCCCTTCCGGACCCTCACGGTATTTT	CASRTPSGPSRYF
TRBD2	TRBJ2-7	TRBV27	-	TGTGCCAGCAGGGAACTAGCGGGAGGAGGGGAAGCGCAGTACTTC	CASRELAGGGEAQYF
-	TRBJ2-2	TRBV7-3	-	TGTGCCAGCAGCCTAGACAGGCTCACCGGGGAGCTGTTTTTT	CASSLDRLTGELFF
-	TRBJ2-1	TRBV7-6	once	TGTGCCAGCAGCTTAACCGTTTCCTACAATGAGCAGTTCTTC	CASSLTVSYNEQFF
-	TRBJ2-5	TRBV2	-	TGTGCCAGCATGTCCAGGGGCGTCAGACGGGAGACCCAGTACTTC	CASMSRGVRRETQYF
TRBD1	TRBJ1-5	TRBV28	-	TGTGCCAGCAGTTGGGGACAGGGGAACCAGCCCCAGCATTTT	CASSWGQGNQPQHF
-	TRBJ1-1	TRBV28	-	TGTGCCAGCATGGGCGTTGAGCCGAGGAACACTGAAGCTTTCTTT	CASMGVEPRNTEAFF
-	TRBJ1-2	TRBV28	once	TGTGCCAGCAGCCCAGGGGACCGGTGGGGCTATGGCTACACCTTC	CASSPGDRWGYGYTF
-	TRBJ1-4	TRBV21-1	-	TGTGCCATCAACAGGGTGCAGAAAGGGAGCTCTTTTGCAACTAATGAAAAACTGTTTTTT	CAINRVQKGSSFATNEKLFF
-	TRBJ2-1	TRBV7-7	-	TGTGCCAGCAGCGAGGGGTTGTCAGGCTACAATGAGCAGTTCTTC	CASSEGLSGYNEQFF
TRBD2	TRBJ2-1	TRBV29-1	-	TGCAGCGTGAAGGGACTAGCGGAATACAATGAGCAGTTCTTC	CSVKGLAEYNEQFF
-	TRBJ1-2	TRBV5-1	-	TGCGCCAGCAGCTTATACGGGACCGGGGAGGGCTACACCTTC	CASSLYGTGEGYTF
-	TRBJ2-2	TRBV21-1	-	TGTGCCAGCAGCGCCGAAGGTAGGGACAGGGGTTCCGGGGAGCTGTTTTTT	CASSAEGRDRGSGELFF
-	TRBJ2-7	TRBV2	-	TGTGCCAGCAGTGGAACAGGAGGGGCCCTAGCCGAGCAGTACTTC	CASSGTGGALAEQYF
TRBD2	TRBJ2-3	TRBV10-1	-	TGCGCCAGCAGTTTCGCGACTAGCGGGAGTGGTGGCACAGATACGCAGTATTTT	CASSFATSGSGGTDTQYF
-	TRBJ2-1	TRBV6-6	-	TGTGCCAGCAGTTACGGGGTTGTCGTGGATGAGCAGTTCTTC	CASSYGVVVDEQFF
-	TRBJ2-7	TRBV4-1	-	TGCGCCAGCAGCCCATGGTCCACCATCGGGTCCCACGAGCAGTACTTC	CASSPWSTIGSHEQYF
TRBD1	TRBJ2-2	TRBV19	-	TGTGCCAGTAGCTGGACAGGGCGCACCGGGGAGCTGTTTTTT	CASSWTGRTGELFF
-	TRBJ2-2	TRBV28	-	TGTGCCAGCAGTTTGAGACAGTACACCGGGGAGCTGTTTTTT	CASSLRQYTGELFF
-	TRBJ2-6	TRBV7-2	-	TGTGCCAGCAGCTTAACTAGGGGCGTCCTGACTTTC	CASSLTRGVLTF
TRBD2	TRBJ2-7	TRBV5-1	-	TGCGCCAGCAGCTTGGTCGGGAGGGCAGTTCAGGGCGAGCAGTACTTC	CASSLVGRAVQGEQYF
TRBD2	TRBJ2-5	TRBV25-1	-	TGTGCCAGCAGCCCTGGACTAGCGGGAGGGCAAGAGACCCAGTACTTC	CASSPGLAGGQETQYF
TRBD1	TRBJ1-2	TRBV28	-	TGTGCCAGCAGTTTGGAGGCAGGGGGTGGTGGCTACACCTTC	CASSLEAGGGGYTF
TRBD1	TRBJ1-5	TRBV27	-	TGTGCCAGCAGTTTATACGGGACAGAGTATAGCAATCAGCCCCAGCATTTT	CASSLYGTEYSNQPQHF
-	TRBJ2-5	TRBV11-1	once	TGTGCCAGCAGCATTCGGTCGGAGACCCAGTACTTC	CASSIRSETQYF
-	TRBJ1-2	TRBV6-1	-	TGTGCCAGCAGTGAAGCGCAATTGCAGGGGTATTTTTATGGCTACACCTTC	CASSEAQLQGYFYGYTF
-	TRBJ1-1	TRBV9	once	TGTGCCAGCAGCGTAGTGGGTAGCGGAAATGAAGCTTTCTTT	CASSVVGSGNEAFF
-	TRBJ2-1	TRBV9	-	TGTGCCAGCAGCGTAGACGCAGGGTCGACAGGAGAGCAGTTCTTC	CASSVDAGSTGEQFF
TRBD1	TRBJ1-3	TRBV18	-	TGTGCCAGCTCACCAACAGGACAGGGCCCTTCTGGAAACACCATATATTTT	CASSPTGQGPSGNTIYF
-	TRBJ1-5	TRBV11-2	-	TGTGCCAGCAGCTTACGGGGTCATCAGCCCCAGCATTTT	CASSLRGHQPQHF
-	TRBJ2-7	TRBV7-2	-	TGTGCCAGCAGCTTCACGGGGAGCTCCTACGAGCAGTACTTC	CASSFTGSSYEQYF
-	TRBJ1-2	TRBV28	-	TGTGCCAGCAGTTGGGTGTATAACTATGGCTACACCTTC	CASSWVYNYGYTF
-	TRBJ2-1	TRBV5-6	-	TGTGCCAGCAGCTTGGCGGGGGCGTACATCCAGCACAATGAGCAGTTCTTC	CASSLAGAYIQHNEQFF
TRBD1	TRBJ2-1	TRBV5-4	once	TGTGCCAGCAGCTTGGCAGGACAGGGGGTATACAATGAGCAGTTCTTC	CASSLAGQGVYNEQFF
-	TRBJ2-7	TRBV28	-	TGTGCCAGCAGCCCACACCCGATATCCTACGAGCAGTACTTC	CASSPHPISYEQYF
-	TRBJ2-1	TRBV10-3	-	TGTGCCATCAGTCGGGAGTTGGACAATGAGCAGTTCTTC	CAISRELDNEQFF
-	TRBJ2-7	TRBV7-2	-	TGTGCCAGCGCCGTTATGGGGGGTGACGAGCAGTACTTC	CASAVMGGDEQYF
-	TRBJ2-5	TRBV5-1	-	TGCGCCAGCAGCTTAGATCTGGGGGAGACCCAGTACTTC	CASSLDLGETQYF
-	TRBJ2-7	TRBV9	once	TGTGCCAGCAGCGTAGCGCCCCTTCCCTACGAGCAGTACTTC	CASSVAPLPYEQYF
TRBD1	TRBJ1-1	TRBV5-1	-	TGCGCCAGCAGCGGGGGGACAGCGAACACTGAAGCTTTCTTT	CASSGGTANTEAFF
-	TRBJ1-2	TRBV15	-	TGTGCCACCAGCAGAGTGCAGGCCTCCTCCCGTCACACCTTC	CATSRVQASSRHTF
-	TRBJ2-2	TRBV21-1	-	TGTGCCAGCAGCAAAGTCGGTGTTCTAGCGGGAGGGCGCGCCGGGGAGCTGTTTTTT	CASSKVGVLAGGRAGELFF
TRBD2	TRBJ2-1	TRBV5-1	-	TGCGCCAGCAGCTTGTTCACTAGCGGGACCCGTAATGAGCAGTTCTTC	CASSLFTSGTRNEQFF
-	TRBJ2-5	TRBV7-2	-	TGTGCCAGCAGCTTAGATGGGGGCCCACAAGAGACCCAGTACTTC	CASSLDGGPQETQYF
-	TRBJ2-1	TRBV18	-	TGTGCCAGCTTGTTTACAGGTAACAATGAGCAGTTCTTC	CASLFTGNNEQFF
-	TRBJ2-5	TRBV5-1	-	TGCGCCAGCAGCTTAACCGGGACCAATGACCAAGAGACCCAGTACTTC	CASSLTGTNDQETQYF
TRBD1	TRBJ1-1	TRBV29-1	-	TGCAGCGTCGTAGGGGGCGCGGGAAACACTGAAGCTTTCTTT	CSVVGGAGNTEAFF
-	TRBJ2-2	TRBV5-1	-	TGCGCCAGCAGCTTTAGGGGCGAAAACACCGGGGAGCTGTTTTTT	CASSFRGENTGELFF
TRBD2	TRBJ2-1	TRBV4-1	-	TGCGCCAGCAGCCAACTAGTAGCGGGGTTAGCCTACAATGAGCAGTTCTTC	CASSQLVAGLAYNEQFF
-	TRBJ2-3	TRBV2	-	TGTGCCAGCAGTGAAGGACTATTGGTAATCGATACGCAGTATTTT	CASSEGLLVIDTQYF
-	TRBJ2-3	TRBV10-1	-	TGCGCCAGCAGTGAGGGTGTAATGGGAAGGGGAAAGCAGTATTTT	CASSEGVMGRGKQYF
-	TRBJ1-1	TRBV2	-	TGTGCCAGCACCCTAGAGGGGGGGTACAACACTGAAGCTTTCTTT	CASTLEGGYNTEAFF
-	TRBJ2-1	TRBV19	-	TGTGCCAGTAGCCCCGTGGGGCGGGAGCAGTTCTTC	CASSPVGREQFF
-	TRBJ2-7	TRBV7-2	-	TGTGCCAGCAGCTTAGCGCACACTAGGGAGAGCTCCTACGAGCAGTACTTC	CASSLAHTRESSYEQYF